This T cell receptor (beta chain) was obtained from a study of Ad26.COV2.S vaccination and SARS-CoV-2 variants (dated by TCRdb to the early 2020s). With regard to the full study: Donors in the vaccine arm were drawn from COV1001, a multicentre, randomized, double-blind, placebo-controlled phase I-IIa trial testing Ad26.COV2.S in healthy adults. A total of roughly 32 samples were included in the TCR-sequenced set, comprising roughly 20 Ad26.COV2.S vaccine recipients, 5 placebo recipients and 8 SARS-CoV-2 convalescent individuals. Blinding of investigators to trial group allocation was maintained during experiments and outcome assessment. Sequencing of the TCRbeta repertoire served to evaluate the specificity and breadth of SARS-CoV-2-reactive T cell receptors following Ad26.COV2.S vaccination. Dosing of Ad26.COV2.S was intramuscular, at either 5x10^10 or 1x10^11 viral particles, delivered as one shot or as two shots spaced 56 days apart. Trial participants were randomized into five groups of five: low-dose or high-dose Ad26.COV2.S given once or twice, or placebo on both occasions. What the authors observed across the whole study: Higher spike-specific TCR breadth was observed in Ad26.COV2.S recipients than in placebo recipients (P = 0.0014). Non-spike TCR breadth was comparable between vaccine and placebo recipients, consistent with the vaccine containing only spike. After vaccination, spike-specific CD8+ and CD4+ T cell responses were reported to show substantial breadth. Comparing responses between vaccine doses or regimens was not something the study was powered to do. The authors noted that total T cell responses may have been underestimated by the TCR breadth and depth analyses.

The treatment or condition label, as the study defines it: roughly 20 received Ad26.COV2.S at low or high dose, single or two shots; roughly five received placebo; per-sample allocation not given. Repertoires of vaccine and placebo recipients were sequenced from samples collected on day 63 after the first injection. In Cohort 1b, about 27 adults aged 18-55 years were enrolled at a single site in Boston, USA, between 29 July and 7 August 2020. Ad26.COV2.S was a replication-incompetent adenovirus type 26 vector that expressed a prefusion-stabilized SARS-CoV-2 spike protein derived from the original Wuhan strain. The germline V gene yields SGHTA for CDR1 and FQGNSA for CDR2. Spanning cysteine to phenylalanine, the CDR3 consists of 14 amino acids. CDR3 DNA only is kept here, 42 bases in frame from base 1. V loses 3 bases of germline sequence and J loses 1 base, and the interval between the two ends is 9 bases.

The table lists this clone with a count of one. The target of this receptor is not known. Base qualities are not at hand, and no much larger clone is one base apart. TCRbeta CDR3 regions were sequenced with the immunoSEQ Assay. After extraction, genomic DNA underwent amplification by bias-controlled multiplex PCR, followed by high-throughput sequencing. Under the source paper's analysis protocol: To quantify the absolute abundance of each unique TCRbeta CDR3 region, sequences were collapsed and filtered. T cell fraction was estimated by normalization of TCRbeta template counts to usable DNA, with usable DNA being measured through amplification of reference genes present in all nucleated cells. Repertoire TCRs were annotated as SARS-CoV-2-specific when V gene, CDR3 amino acid sequence and J gene were exactly matched to a known reactive TCR set. The reference SARS-CoV-2 TCR set came from MIRA and was filtered for enrichment in COVID-19-positive ImmuneCODE repertoires, removing public or cross-reactive TCRs. Based on the MIRA antigens, annotated TCRs were further analysed at the level of specific ORF or position within ORF. Breadth was defined as the number of annotated unique rearrangements divided by the total number of unique productive rearrangements, and depth was defined as the summed frequency of the annotated unique rearrangements. Two-sided Wilcoxon rank-sum tests were applied when comparing TCR breadth between groups. The source is immuneACCESS, and TCRdb retained only in-frame sequences with V and J called. Part of the clones is not carried over; for the studies checked, unresolved V genes explain less than half of this, and the remainder is unexplained. The D gene and trimming were derived from the DNA, and the V and J assignments and clone size from that table. This sample is represented by 200,000 to 250,000 clones; approximately 87% of them were singletons. The ten largest clones add up to about 10% of the sample.

Specimen: peripheral blood, collected in a trial of Ad26.COV2.S vaccine versus placebo. The receptor's source is a person between 18 and 65 years old who received the Ad26.COV2.S COVID-19 vaccine or a placebo. The chain is assembled from TRBV7-2 and TRBJ1-1; no D gene is confidently identified. The encoded CDR3 is CASSFGGWNTEAFF. The DNA is TGTGCCAGCAGCTTTGGCGGGTGGAACACTGAAGCTTTCTTT.